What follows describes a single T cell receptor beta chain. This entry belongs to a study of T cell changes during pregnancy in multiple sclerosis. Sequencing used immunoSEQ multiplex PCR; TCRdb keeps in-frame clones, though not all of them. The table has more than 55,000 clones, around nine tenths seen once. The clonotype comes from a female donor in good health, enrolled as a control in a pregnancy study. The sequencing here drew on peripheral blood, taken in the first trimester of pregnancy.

In nucleotides, the CDR3 is TGTGCCTGGAGTGTTGGATCAGGCGGGGAAAAACTGTTTTTT. Its translation: CAWSVGSGGEKLFF. This chain links TRBV30 with TRBJ1-4; D is unclear. V was clipped by 0 bases and J by 8 bases, with 13 bases between them. In germline, CDR1 is GTSNPN, CDR2 SVGIG (reference sequence). The CDR3 is 14 amino acids.